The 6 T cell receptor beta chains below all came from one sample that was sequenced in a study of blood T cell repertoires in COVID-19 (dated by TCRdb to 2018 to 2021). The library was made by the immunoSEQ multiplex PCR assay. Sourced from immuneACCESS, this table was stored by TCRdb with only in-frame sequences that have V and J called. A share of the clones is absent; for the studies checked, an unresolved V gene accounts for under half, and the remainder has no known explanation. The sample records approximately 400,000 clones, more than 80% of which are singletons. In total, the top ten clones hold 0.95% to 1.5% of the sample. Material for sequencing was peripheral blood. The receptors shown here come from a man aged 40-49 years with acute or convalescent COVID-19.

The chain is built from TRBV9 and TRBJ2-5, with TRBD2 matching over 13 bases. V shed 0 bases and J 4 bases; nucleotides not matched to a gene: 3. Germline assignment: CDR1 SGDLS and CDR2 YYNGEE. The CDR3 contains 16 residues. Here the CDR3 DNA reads TGTGCCAGCAGCGTAGGGGGGACTAGCGGGACAGAGACCCAGTACTTC. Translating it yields CASSVGGTSGTETQYF.

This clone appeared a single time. This CDR3 reads CASSPERQGNTEAFF. The CDR3 DNA is TGTGCCAGCTCACCCGAGAGACAGGGGAACACTGAAGCTTTCTTT. The chain recombines TRBV18 with TRBJ1-1, with 7 nucleotides matching TRBD1. CDR3 length: 15 amino acids. V lost 3 bases to trimming and J lost 1 base; unmatched junction nucleotides: 5. Germline CDR1 reads KGHSH; CDR2 reads LQKENI.

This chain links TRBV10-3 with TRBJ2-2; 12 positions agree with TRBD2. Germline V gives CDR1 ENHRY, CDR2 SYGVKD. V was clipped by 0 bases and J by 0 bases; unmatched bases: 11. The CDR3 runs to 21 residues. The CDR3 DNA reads TGTGCCATCAGTGAGTCAAATATGTTCCTAGCGGGAGGGTCGAACACCGGGGAGCTGTTTTTT. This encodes CAISESNMFLAGGSNTGELFF.

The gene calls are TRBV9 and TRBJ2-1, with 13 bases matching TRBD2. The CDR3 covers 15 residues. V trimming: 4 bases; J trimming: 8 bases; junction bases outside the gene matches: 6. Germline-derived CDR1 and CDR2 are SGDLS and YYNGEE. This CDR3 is CASSPGTSGVDEQFF. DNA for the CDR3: TGTGCCAGCAGCCCAGGGACTAGCGGGGTCGATGAGCAGTTCTTC.

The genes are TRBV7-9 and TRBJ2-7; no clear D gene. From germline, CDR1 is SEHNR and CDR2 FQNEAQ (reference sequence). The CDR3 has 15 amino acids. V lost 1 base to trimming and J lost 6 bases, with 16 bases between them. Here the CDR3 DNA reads TGTGCCAGCAGCTTAGGGAGATTCGGCCCTCGCGAGCAGTACTTC. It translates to CASSLGRFGPREQYF.

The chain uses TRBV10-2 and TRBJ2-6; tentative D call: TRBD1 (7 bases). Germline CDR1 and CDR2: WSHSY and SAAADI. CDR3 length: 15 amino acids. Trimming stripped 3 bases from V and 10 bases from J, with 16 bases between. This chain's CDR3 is CASSDPRGVVNVLTF. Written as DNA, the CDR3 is TGCGCCAGCAGTGATCCCAGGGGGGTCGTGAACGTCCTGACTTTC.